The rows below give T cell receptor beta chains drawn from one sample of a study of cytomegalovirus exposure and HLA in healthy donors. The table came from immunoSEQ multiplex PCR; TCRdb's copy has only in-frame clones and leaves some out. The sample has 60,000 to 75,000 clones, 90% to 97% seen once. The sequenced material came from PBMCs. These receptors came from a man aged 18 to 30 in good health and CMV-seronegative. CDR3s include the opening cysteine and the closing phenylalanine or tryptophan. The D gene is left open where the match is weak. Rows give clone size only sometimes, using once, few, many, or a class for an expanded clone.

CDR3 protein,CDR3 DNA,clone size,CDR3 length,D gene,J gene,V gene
CASSSYRAGKLPQHF,TGTGCCAGTAGCTCATACAGGGCAGGGAAGCTGCCCCAGCATTTT,.,15,.,TRBJ1-5,TRBV19
CASSEHGANTEAFF,TGTGCCAGCAGTGAACATGGGGCGAACACTGAAGCTTTCTTT,.,14,.,TRBJ1-1,TRBV25-1
CASSSPGEIRNEQFF,TGTGCCAGCAGTTCACCGGGAGAGATTCGCAATGAGCAGTTCTTC,.,15,.,TRBJ2-1,TRBV28
CSVERDPGETQYF,TGCAGCGTGGAGCGGGACCCCGGCGAGACCCAGTACTTC,.,13,TRBD2,TRBJ2-5,TRBV29-1
CASSETRQGNSPLHF,TGCGCCAGCAGTGAGACGAGACAGGGGAATTCACCCCTCCACTTT,.,15,TRBD1,TRBJ1-6,TRBV10-1
CAISESRNQPQHF,TGTGCCATCAGTGAGTCGAGGAATCAGCCCCAGCATTTT,.,13,.,TRBJ1-5,TRBV10-3
CASSPRVGIAGELFF,TGTGCCAGCTCACCACGCGTCGGGATAGCCGGGGAGCTGTTTTTT,once,15,.,TRBJ2-2,TRBV18
CASQGSALNYGYTF,TGTGCCAGTCAGGGGTCGGCCCTTAACTATGGCTACACCTTC,.,14,.,TRBJ1-2,TRBV7-6
CASSQTTGWSTEAFF,TGTGCCAGCAGTCAAACCACAGGGTGGAGCACTGAAGCTTTCTTT,.,15,.,TRBJ1-1,TRBV28
CASSLGRGKDGYTF,TGTGCCAGCAGCTTAGGCAGAGGGAAGGATGGCTACACCTTC,.,14,.,TRBJ1-2,TRBV11-2